This note documents a single T cell receptor beta chain sequence. Its target is not known. Using genomic DNA as the template, TCR beta VDJ and CDR3 profiling was carried out. A single record per CDR3 protein comes from TCRdb applying MiXCR to the reads. The repertoire has about 250,000 distinct CDR3 sequences, around 43% of them found once; the top ten carry approximately 7.8%. It was patients with CD8+CD57+ cell expansion by flow cytometry who were chosen for sequencing. Severe acquired aplastic anemia was diagnosed in all patients. This record belongs to a study of CD8+CD57+ T cells in acquired aplastic anemia. The wider study: CD4+ and CD8+ cells, once sorted, gave DNA averaging about 3 ug.

Germline CDR1 MNHNY, CDR2 SVGAGI (reference sequence). Trimming removed 8 bases from V and 6 bases from J, with 15 bases in between. The CDR3 runs to 13 residues. Study findings and constraints: It was found that approximately 29 CD8+ CDR3 sequences were shared between patients and controls.

The sequence was obtained from a human donor with aplastic anemia. The chain carries TRBV6-6 and TRBJ2-3; D not certain. Sequencing was done on a sample of sorted CD4+, CD8+, or CD8+CD57+ T cells (not recorded which) from PBMCs. The CDR3 protein is CASGVSPWDTQYF. As DNA, the CDR3 is TGTGCCAGCGGGGTATCCCCCTGGGATACGCAGTATTTT.